The 10 T cell receptor beta chains listed next were all sequenced from one sample in a study of T cells after posttransplantation cyclophosphamide. Cyclophosphamide on days +3 and +4 followed busulfan-fludarabine conditioning and a marrow graft. Method: immunoSEQ multiplex PCR; TCRdb's copy keeps in-frame clones and lacks some. This sample has about 16,000 clones, with approximately 90% found just once. The source material was CD4+ T cells sorted from blood, sampled after allogeneic stem cell transplant with posttransplant cyclophosphamide. These receptors all come from a male patient aged 60-70 years who received an allogeneic stem cell transplant from a related donor and was CMV-positive. Some of these T cells may belong to the graft donor.

The chain has TRBV7-2 and TRBJ2-1; D may be TRBD2 (5 bases). V was pared by 0 bases and J by 7 bases, with 13 bases between. Germline V lookup: CDR1 SGHTA, CDR2 FQGNSA. The CDR3 has 15 residues. CDR3 loop: CASSLAEGVWNEQFF. The CDR3 DNA is TGTGCCAGCAGCTTAGCAGAGGGAGTGTGGAATGAGCAGTTCTTC.

The CDR3 nucleotides are TGCGCCAGCGGGCGAGGGGGGGCGGATAATTCACCCCTCCACTTT. Protein product: CASGRGGADNSPLHF. The V gene is TRBV5-1, the J gene TRBJ1-6; D might be TRBD1 (6 bases). The CDR3 covers 15 residues. Germline assignment: CDR1 SGHRS and CDR2 YFSETQ. V lost 7 bases, J lost 5 bases, and 16 bases lay in between. The variable domain in full, with the rest retrieved from reference TRBV5-1 and TRBJ1-6, is KAGVTQTPRYLIKTRGQQVTLSCSPISGHRSVSWYQQTPGQGLQFLFEYFSETQRNKGNFPGRFSGRQFSNSRSEMNVSTLELGDSALYLCASGRGGADNSPLHFGNGTRLTVT.

The rearrangement uses TRBV5-1 and TRBJ2-3; a possible D gene is TRBD1 (5 bases). The CDR3 contains 17 residues. The V and J ends lost 5 bases and 0 bases respectively, with 19 bases between them. Germline V lookup: CDR1 SGHRS, CDR2 YFSETQ. CDR3 loop: CASSQPPGHPSTDTQYF. CDR3 nucleotide sequence: TGCGCCAGCAGTCAGCCACCTGGACACCCTAGCACAGATACGCAGTATTTT. The full variable domain, with the rest looked up from reference TRBV5-1 and TRBJ2-3, is KAGVTQTPRYLIKTRGQQVTLSCSPISGHRSVSWYQQTPGQGLQFLFEYFSETQRNKGNFPGRFSGRQFSNSRSEMNVSTLELGDSALYLCASSQPPGHPSTDTQYFGPGTRLTVL.

This rearrangement joins TRBV28 to TRBJ2-2; 11 nucleotides match TRBD2. Germline V gives CDR1 MDHEN, CDR2 SYDVKM. J was trimmed by 1 base and V by 2 bases; bases with no gene match: 3. The CDR3 is 17 residues long. The CDR3, as DNA: TGTGCCAGCAGTTTAGCAGGACTAGCGGGGAACACCGGGGAGCTGTTTTTT. Translation: CASSLAGLAGNTGELFF.

The V and J genes are TRBV19 and TRBJ2-1, with 10 positions matching TRBD1. Germline assignment: CDR1 LNHDA and CDR2 SQIVND (reference sequence). V dropped 1 base and J dropped 14; count of bases not matched to a gene: 8. This CDR3 region has 14 residues. CDR3 sequence: CASSIAFGDRGKFF. The CDR3 region has the DNA TGTGCCAGTAGTATAGCGTTCGGGGACAGGGGCAAGTTCTTC.

Details on this clone: At one of its ends the junction is not consistent with the germline gene, which may arise from a read error. The chain recombines TRBV5-8 with TRBJ2-3; 13 nucleotides align to TRBD2. Germline assignment: CDR1 SGHTS and CDR2 YDEGEE. The CDR3 extends over 15 amino acids. The CDR3 nucleotides read TGTGCCAGCAGCTCGGAAGGACTAGCGGGGGATCCGAGGGATTTT. It specifies CASSSEGLAGDPRDF.

The chain's CDR3 is CASGQVSGNTIYF. For the CDR3, the DNA is TGTGCCAGTGGACAGGTCTCTGGAAACACCATATATTTT. The chain is built from TRBV19 and TRBJ1-3; 7 bases are shared with TRBD1. Germline loops: CDR1 LNHDA, CDR2 SQIVND (reference sequence). The CDR3 is made up of 13 amino acids. The ends lost 8 bases at V and 0 bases at J; junction bases unmatched: 1.

This clone was observed a handful of times. The chain is built from TRBV6-5 and TRBJ1-6; 9 bases are a match to TRBD1. Per germline, CDR1 MNHEY and CDR2 SVGAGI. The V gene end was trimmed by 5 bases and the J gene end by 10 bases; junction bases not matched to a gene: 9. The length of the CDR3 is 15 residues. CDR3 coding DNA: TGTGCCAGCAGTCCGCGGACAGGGGATCAATCACCCCTCCACTTT. Translation: CASSPRTGDQSPLHF.

This clone appeared a few times. The rearrangement links TRBV15 to TRBJ1-5; D gene uncertain. V lost 0 bases, J lost 2 bases, and 8 bases lay in between. CDR1 is LNHNV, CDR2 YYDKDF, per germline (reference sequence). The CDR3 totals 15 residues. The chain's CDR3 is CATSRDLGGNQPQHF. DNA of the CDR3: TGTGCCACCAGCAGAGATTTGGGAGGCAATCAGCCCCAGCATTTT.

The gene calls are TRBV5-1 and TRBJ2-5; the match to TRBD1 covers 8 bases. V was clipped by 0 bases and J by 4 bases; unmatched bases: 5. The CDR3 spans 15 residues. Germline CDR1 reads SGHRS; CDR2 reads YFSETQ. The CDR3 reads CASSLGHTGGETQYF. The CDR3 DNA follows: TGCGCCAGCAGCTTGGGACATACAGGGGGAGAGACCCAGTACTTC.